Each of the 32 T cell receptor beta chains below was sequenced from the same sample in a study of cytomegalovirus exposure and HLA in healthy donors. 13 Jbeta primers and 60 Vbeta primers were used for the PCR. This table comes from immunoSEQ multiplex PCR, and its TCRdb copy is limited to in-frame clones, with some not included. The sample shows about 120,000 clones, 9% to 10% of them seen only once. The material sequenced was PBMCs. The receptors were sampled from a man between 25 and 39 years old in good health and CMV-seronegative.

This clone was seen a handful of times. The chain uses TRBV5-1 and TRBJ2-7; 7 bases fit TRBD1. The length of the CDR3 is 14 residues. Germline trimming cut 2 bases from V and 2 bases from J; bases unmatched to any gene: 4. Looked up from germline, CDR1 is SGHRS and CDR2 is YFSETQ. The CDR3 reads CASSLGTEPYEQYF. The CDR3 coding sequence is TGCGCCAGCAGCTTAGGGACAGAACCCTACGAGCAGTACTTC.

This clone turned up a few times. The chain uses TRBV25-1 and TRBJ2-3; the D gene is possibly TRBD1 (6 bases). Deletions cut 6 bases from V and 2 bases from J, with 18 bases between. This CDR3 comprises 16 residues. The V gene's germline CDR1 is MGHDK and CDR2 SYGVNS. The CDR3 loop reads CASSDASQGPTDTQYF. Here the CDR3 DNA reads TGTGCCAGCAGCGACGCCTCACAGGGACCCACAGATACGCAGTATTTT.

This clone has just a few counts. The rearrangement uses TRBV19 and TRBJ1-3; possible D gene TRBD1, 5 bases. This CDR3 spans 15 amino acids. Germline V gives CDR1 LNHDA, CDR2 SQIVND (reference sequence). V lost 3 bases, J lost 0 bases, and 9 bases lay in between. The CDR3 loop reads CASSMGLSSGNTIYF. CDR3 sequence (DNA): TGTGCCAGTAGTATGGGGCTCTCCTCTGGAAACACCATATATTTT.

This clone was seen more than once but under ten times. The genes are TRBV7-2 and TRBJ1-4, with TRBD1 matching over 11 bases. Germline V gene data show CDR1 as SGHTA and CDR2 as FQGNSA. CDR3 length: 15 residues. Unmatched junction bases numbered 3, after V lost 2 bases and J lost 7 bases. CDR3 sequence: CASSLTGTGGEKLFF. CDR3 DNA: TGTGCCAGCAGCTTAACCGGGACAGGGGGTGAAAAACTGTTTTTT.

This clone was seen only a few times. The V gene is TRBV13, the J gene TRBJ2-7; the D is unclear. This CDR3 is 14 amino acids long. Trimming removed 0 bases at V and 1 base at J, with 7 bases between. CDR1 is PRHDT and CDR2 is FYEKMQ in the germline V gene (reference sequence). CDR3 residues: CASSLGQTSYEQYF. In DNA, the CDR3 is TGTGCCAGCAGCTTAGGGCAGACTTCCTACGAGCAGTACTTC.

This clone was seen a handful of times. The rearrangement uses TRBV27 and TRBJ1-1, with D tentatively TRBD1 (6 bases). The V gene lost 3 bases and the J gene lost 0 bases, with 11 bases spanning the gap. CDR1 and CDR2 from the germline V gene are MNHEY and SMNVEV (reference sequence). This CDR3 has 15 amino acids. CDR3 sequence reads: CASSFGQRMNTEAFF. CDR3 coding DNA: TGTGCCAGCAGTTTTGGACAGAGAATGAACACTGAAGCTTTCTTT.

This clone occurred a few times. The chain's CDR3 is CASSRDRANNEQFF. The DNA for the CDR3 is TGTGCCAGCAGCCGGGACAGGGCGAACAATGAGCAGTTCTTC. The V gene is TRBV4-2, the J gene TRBJ2-1; 9 bases match TRBD1. Unmatched junction bases numbered 3, after V lost 4 bases and J lost 5 bases. Germline CDR1 reads LGHNA; CDR2 reads YNFKEQ. This CDR3 contains 14 residues.

This clone was recorded a few times. This chain joins TRBV6-5 and TRBJ2-5; D gene uncertain. The DNA end is a closer match to TRBJ2-7, so the J assignment may be wrong. The CDR3 has 14 residues. The germline V gene encodes CDR1 MNHEY and CDR2 SVGAGI. This CDR3 reads CASSYSNPPYEQYF. The CDR3 DNA reads TGTGCCAGCAGTTACTCGAATCCACCCTACGAGCAGTACTTC.

A few counts support this clone. The V gene is TRBV5-1, the J gene TRBJ2-7; 8 positions match TRBD2. Germline trimming cut 0 bases from V and 1 base from J; bases unmatched to any gene: 9. Germline values: CDR1 SGHRS, CDR2 YFSETQ. The CDR3 totals 17 residues. CDR3 nucleotides: TGCGCCAGCAGCTTGGCCCCCAGCGGGAGCGGATCCTACGAGCAGTACTTC. Protein sequence: CASSLAPSGSGSYEQYF.

This clone was seen a few times. This chain connects TRBV5-8 to TRBJ2-7, with 7 bases fitting TRBD2. Trimming cost V 6 bases and J 5 bases; bases outside gene matches: 11. This CDR3 spans 14 amino acids. Germline V lookup: CDR1 SGHTS, CDR2 YDEGEE. The chain's CDR3 is CASTPMGGTNEQYF. Written as DNA, the CDR3 is TGTGCCAGCACCCCGATGGGAGGGACGAACGAGCAGTACTTC.

The V and J genes are TRBV11-3 and TRBJ2-1; possible D gene TRBD2, 6 bases. The germline V gene has CDR1 SGHNT and CDR2 YENEEA. This CDR3 region has 14 residues. Deletions cut 0 bases from V and 8 bases from J, with 11 bases between. CDR3 in amino acids: CASSLEASVDEQFF. CDR3 sequence (DNA): TGTGCCAGCAGCTTAGAGGCTAGCGTAGATGAGCAGTTCTTC.

This chain links TRBV19 with TRBJ1-5, with D perhaps matching TRBD1 (6 bases). Between the trimmed V and J ends, which lost 5 bases and 7 bases, there was a span of 18 bases. This CDR3 has 15 amino acids. CDR1 is LNHDA and CDR2 is SQIVND in the germline V gene (reference sequence). Here the CDR3 reads CASSETGREGQPQHF. The CDR3, as DNA: TGTGCCAGTAGTGAAACAGGGAGAGAGGGACAGCCCCAGCATTTT. The full variable domain, rest sourced from reference TRBV19 and TRBJ1-5, is DGGITQSPKYLFRKEGQNVTLSCEQNLNHDAMYWYRQDPGQGLRLIYYSQIVNDFQKGDIAEGYSVSREKKESFPLTVTSAQKNPTAFYLCASSETGREGQPQHFGDGTRLSIL.

This clone showed up just a few times. The chain links TRBV28 to TRBJ2-2; 7 nucleotides align to TRBD1. CDR1 is MDHEN, CDR2 SYDVKM, per germline. V trimming: 2 bases; J trimming: 0 bases; junction bases outside the gene matches: 3. The CDR3 loop spans 16 amino acids. Here the CDR3 DNA reads TGTGCCAGCAGTTTAACCGGACAGGCGAACACCGGGGAGCTGTTTTTT. Amino acids: CASSLTGQANTGELFF.

There are a few counts of this clone. This rearrangement joins TRBV11-3 to TRBJ1-1, with 9 bases that match TRBD1. Per germline, CDR1 SGHNT and CDR2 YENEEA. This CDR3 region has 18 residues. Trimming cost V 3 bases and J 7 bases; bases outside gene matches: 18. CDR3: CASSFFLGTGNSKGEAFF. CDR3 nucleotide sequence: TGTGCCAGCAGCTTCTTTCTCGGGACAGGGAATTCAAAGGGTGAAGCTTTCTTT.

The chain is built from TRBV28 and TRBJ1-4, with D possibly matching TRBD1 (6 bases). The V end was cut by 6 bases, the J end by 3 bases, with 20 bases between. The CDR3 is made up of 17 amino acids. CDR1 MDHEN and CDR2 SYDVKM come from the germline V gene. CDR3 loop: CASSLGGAVLSNEKLFF. In DNA form, the CDR3 reads TGTGCCAGCAGCCTAGGGGGGGCTGTGTTATCTAATGAAAAACTGTTTTTT. Combining the CDR3 with reference TRBV28 and TRBJ1-4 gives the whole variable domain DVKVTQSSRYLVKRTGEKVFLECVQDMDHENMFWYRQDPGLGLRLIYFSYDVKMKEKGDIPEGYSVSREKKERFSLILESASTNQTSMYLCASSLGGAVLSNEKLFFGSGTQLSVL.

Only a few counts were recorded for this clone. The chain has TRBV6-6 and TRBJ1-4, with D possibly matching TRBD1 (5 bases). CDR1 MNHNY and CDR2 SVGAGI come from the germline V gene (reference sequence). The CDR3 spans 12 residues. V lost 6 bases and J lost 4, with 6 bases in between. The CDR3 reads CASSQGNEKLFF. The DNA of the CDR3 is TGTGCCAGCAGCCAGGGTAATGAAAAACTGTTTTTT.

This clone has only a few counts. The chain uses TRBV28 and TRBJ2-7, with D possibly matching TRBD2 (6 bases). Trimming stripped 2 bases from V and 5 bases from J, with 13 bases between. The CDR3 totals 14 residues. Germline V gene data show CDR1 as MDHEN and CDR2 as SYDVKM. As DNA, the CDR3 is TGTGCCAGCAGTTTACCGGGAGAAAATAACGAGCAGTACTTC. It translates to CASSLPGENNEQYF.

This clone was counted only a few times. V and J are TRBV12-5 and TRBJ2-2; D possibly corresponds to TRBD1 (6 bases). V dropped 0 bases and J dropped 6 bases, with 14 bases sitting between them. Germline V gene sequence: CDR1 LGHNT, CDR2 FRNRAP. The CDR3 extends over 16 amino acids. The CDR3 DNA sequence: TGTGCTAGTGGTTTGGTAGTGACAGGTGAACCCGGGGAGCTGTTTTTT. Translation: CASGLVVTGEPGELFF.

There are a few counts of this clone. The V gene is TRBV19, the J gene TRBJ1-2, with a tentative D call TRBD1 (6 bases). The V end was cut by 6 bases, the J end by 6 bases, with 17 bases between. In germline, CDR1 is LNHDA, CDR2 SQIVND (reference sequence). The CDR3 has 14 amino acids. The CDR3 loop is CASRNRALGDGYTF. CDR3 coding DNA: TGTGCCAGTAGGAACAGGGCTCTCGGAGATGGCTACACCTTC.

This clone has just a few counts. The rearrangement joins TRBV9 to TRBJ2-3; possibly TRBD1 for D (5 bases). V lost 0 bases and J 6 bases, leaving 14 bases between the germline ends. The CDR3 extends over 15 amino acids. Germline CDR1 is SGDLS and CDR2 is YYNGEE. The CDR3 DNA reads as TGTGCCAGCAGCGTAGTGGGGCATGGGCGGGATACGCAGTATTTT. Protein sequence: CASSVVGHGRDTQYF.

This clone was detected a few times. The chain uses TRBV30 and TRBJ2-5, with D maybe TRBD2 (6 bases). Germline V gene lookup returns CDR1 GTSNPN and CDR2 SVGIG (reference sequence). V lost 2 bases, J lost 5 bases, and 12 bases lay in between. CDR3 size: 13 residues. The CDR3 sequence is CAWSPGLAETQYF. The CDR3 region has the DNA TGTGCCTGGAGTCCGGGTCTAGCGGAGACCCAGTACTTC. Full variable domain (rest looked up from reference TRBV30 and TRBJ2-5): SQTIHQWPATLVQPVGSPLSLECTVEGTSNPNLYWYRQAAGRGLQLLFYSVGIGQISSEVPQNLSASRPQDRQFILSSKKLLLSDSGFYLCAWSPGLAETQYFGPGTRLLVL.

This CDR3 reads CASSAVQGMNNEQFF. The CDR3 DNA is TGCGCCAGCAGCGCTGTCCAGGGGATGAACAATGAGCAGTTCTTC. The V and J genes are TRBV5-1 and TRBJ2-1, with D maybe TRBD1 (6 bases). Trimming stripped 4 bases from V and 5 bases from J, with 16 bases between. From germline, CDR1 is SGHRS and CDR2 YFSETQ. The CDR3 length is 15 residues.

The J gene is TRBJ1-2, the V gene TRBV6-1; D uncertain. There are 14 residues in the CDR3. CDR1 is MNHNS, CDR2 SASEGT, per germline. The V gene lost 8 bases and the J gene lost 6 bases, with 19 bases spanning the gap. Here the CDR3 DNA reads TGTGCCAGCTATACGCTGGCCGGGATCAATGGCTACACCTTC. Translation: CASYTLAGINGYTF.

Concerning this clone itself: Within the sample, other DNA sequences also encode this same CDR3. The rearrangement joins TRBV2 to TRBJ1-4; 8 bases align to TRBD1. The trim removed 6 bases at V and 5 bases at J, leaving 8 bases unmatched. CDR1 and CDR2 (germline): SNHLY, FYNNEI. The CDR3 covers 15 residues. CDR3 DNA: TGTGCCAGCAGGGCGACAGGGGCTGGGAATGAAAAACTGTTTTTT. As protein: CASRATGAGNEKLFF.

V gene TRBV27 combines with J gene TRBJ1-5; a weak D match, TRBD1 (5 bases). CDR1 is MNHEY and CDR2 is SMNVEV in the germline V gene (reference sequence). V was cut by 5 bases and J by 2 bases, with 19 bases left in between. The CDR3 sequence is 17 residues long. Here the CDR3 reads CASSPGGGKLGNQPQHF. CDR3 DNA: TGTGCCAGCAGTCCTGGGGGAGGGAAGTTGGGCAATCAGCCCCAGCATTTT.

This clone has just a few counts. The DNA for the CDR3 is TGTGCCAGCAGCCCGCCAGGGGACAGGACCTATGGCTACACCTTC. It specifies CASSPPGDRTYGYTF. The rearrangement joins TRBV7-9 to TRBJ1-2, with 8 bases that match TRBD1. The CDR3 totals 15 residues. The germline gives CDR1 SEHNR, CDR2 FQNEAQ (reference sequence). The V segment lost 5 bases and the J segment 4 bases; nucleotides outside the gene matches: 9.

The rearrangement links TRBV30 to TRBJ1-1, with 9 bases lining up with TRBD1. V dropped 2 bases and J dropped 5; count of bases not matched to a gene: 6. The CDR3 spans 14 residues. Germline CDR1 and CDR2: GTSNPN and SVGIG (reference sequence). CDR3 coding DNA: TGTGCCTGGAGTCCGGGACAGGGAGAAACTGAAGCTTTCTTT. Translating gives CAWSPGQGETEAFF. Supplemented by reference TRBV30 and TRBJ1-1, the full variable domain reads SQTIHQWPATLVQPVGSPLSLECTVEGTSNPNLYWYRQAAGRGLQLLFYSVGIGQISSEVPQNLSASRPQDRQFILSSKKLLLSDSGFYLCAWSPGQGETEAFFGQGTRLTVV.

This clone was counted between two and nine times. The V gene is TRBV5-4, the J gene TRBJ1-1; TRBD1 aligns across 7 bases. V was pared by 4 bases and J by 0 bases, with 6 bases of the junction left unmatched. The CDR3 spans 15 residues. Per the germline V gene, CDR1 is SGHNT and CDR2 is YYREEE (reference sequence). The CDR3 region is CASSRQGPVNTEAFF. The CDR3 coding sequence is TGTGCCAGCAGCAGACAGGGACCCGTGAACACTGAAGCTTTCTTT.

The chain combines TRBV18 with TRBJ2-5; 7 nucleotides agree with TRBD1. This CDR3 has 15 residues. In germline, CDR1 is KGHSH, CDR2 LQKENI. Unmatched junction bases numbered 11, after V lost 6 bases and J lost 4 bases. CDR3 loop: CASSAPPTGVETQYF. CDR3 bases: TGTGCCAGCTCCGCTCCGCCTACAGGGGTAGAGACCCAGTACTTC.

This clone was seen a few times. One end of the junction does not line up with germline, which may come from a read error. The chain links TRBV5-4 to TRBJ2-2, with D uncertain. Germline V CDR1 and CDR2: SGHNT, YYREEE (reference sequence). There are 12 residues in the CDR3. The CDR3 DNA sequence: TGTGCCAGCGGCTTGTATATCGGGGAGCTGTTTTTT. It specifies CASGLYIGELFF.

This clone showed up just a few times. The sample holds other DNA sequences that translate to the same CDR3. The chain links TRBV5-1 to TRBJ1-2; 7 bases agree with TRBD1. J lost 4 bases, V lost 0 bases, and 3 bases had no gene match. From germline, CDR1 is SGHRS and CDR2 YFSETQ. The CDR3 consists of 14 residues. The CDR3 loop reads CASSLGGGSYGYTF. CDR3 sequence (DNA): TGCGCCAGCAGCTTGGGAGGGGGCAGCTATGGCTACACCTTC.

This chain joins TRBV9 and TRBJ2-2; the match to TRBD1 covers 7 bases. CDR1 is SGDLS, CDR2 YYNGEE, per germline. J lost 2 bases, V lost 6 bases, and 10 bases had no gene match. This CDR3 spans 16 amino acids. The CDR3 protein is CASTRGQNLNTGELFF. CDR3 DNA sequence: TGTGCCAGCACTCGGGGACAGAACCTAAACACCGGGGAGCTGTTTTTT.